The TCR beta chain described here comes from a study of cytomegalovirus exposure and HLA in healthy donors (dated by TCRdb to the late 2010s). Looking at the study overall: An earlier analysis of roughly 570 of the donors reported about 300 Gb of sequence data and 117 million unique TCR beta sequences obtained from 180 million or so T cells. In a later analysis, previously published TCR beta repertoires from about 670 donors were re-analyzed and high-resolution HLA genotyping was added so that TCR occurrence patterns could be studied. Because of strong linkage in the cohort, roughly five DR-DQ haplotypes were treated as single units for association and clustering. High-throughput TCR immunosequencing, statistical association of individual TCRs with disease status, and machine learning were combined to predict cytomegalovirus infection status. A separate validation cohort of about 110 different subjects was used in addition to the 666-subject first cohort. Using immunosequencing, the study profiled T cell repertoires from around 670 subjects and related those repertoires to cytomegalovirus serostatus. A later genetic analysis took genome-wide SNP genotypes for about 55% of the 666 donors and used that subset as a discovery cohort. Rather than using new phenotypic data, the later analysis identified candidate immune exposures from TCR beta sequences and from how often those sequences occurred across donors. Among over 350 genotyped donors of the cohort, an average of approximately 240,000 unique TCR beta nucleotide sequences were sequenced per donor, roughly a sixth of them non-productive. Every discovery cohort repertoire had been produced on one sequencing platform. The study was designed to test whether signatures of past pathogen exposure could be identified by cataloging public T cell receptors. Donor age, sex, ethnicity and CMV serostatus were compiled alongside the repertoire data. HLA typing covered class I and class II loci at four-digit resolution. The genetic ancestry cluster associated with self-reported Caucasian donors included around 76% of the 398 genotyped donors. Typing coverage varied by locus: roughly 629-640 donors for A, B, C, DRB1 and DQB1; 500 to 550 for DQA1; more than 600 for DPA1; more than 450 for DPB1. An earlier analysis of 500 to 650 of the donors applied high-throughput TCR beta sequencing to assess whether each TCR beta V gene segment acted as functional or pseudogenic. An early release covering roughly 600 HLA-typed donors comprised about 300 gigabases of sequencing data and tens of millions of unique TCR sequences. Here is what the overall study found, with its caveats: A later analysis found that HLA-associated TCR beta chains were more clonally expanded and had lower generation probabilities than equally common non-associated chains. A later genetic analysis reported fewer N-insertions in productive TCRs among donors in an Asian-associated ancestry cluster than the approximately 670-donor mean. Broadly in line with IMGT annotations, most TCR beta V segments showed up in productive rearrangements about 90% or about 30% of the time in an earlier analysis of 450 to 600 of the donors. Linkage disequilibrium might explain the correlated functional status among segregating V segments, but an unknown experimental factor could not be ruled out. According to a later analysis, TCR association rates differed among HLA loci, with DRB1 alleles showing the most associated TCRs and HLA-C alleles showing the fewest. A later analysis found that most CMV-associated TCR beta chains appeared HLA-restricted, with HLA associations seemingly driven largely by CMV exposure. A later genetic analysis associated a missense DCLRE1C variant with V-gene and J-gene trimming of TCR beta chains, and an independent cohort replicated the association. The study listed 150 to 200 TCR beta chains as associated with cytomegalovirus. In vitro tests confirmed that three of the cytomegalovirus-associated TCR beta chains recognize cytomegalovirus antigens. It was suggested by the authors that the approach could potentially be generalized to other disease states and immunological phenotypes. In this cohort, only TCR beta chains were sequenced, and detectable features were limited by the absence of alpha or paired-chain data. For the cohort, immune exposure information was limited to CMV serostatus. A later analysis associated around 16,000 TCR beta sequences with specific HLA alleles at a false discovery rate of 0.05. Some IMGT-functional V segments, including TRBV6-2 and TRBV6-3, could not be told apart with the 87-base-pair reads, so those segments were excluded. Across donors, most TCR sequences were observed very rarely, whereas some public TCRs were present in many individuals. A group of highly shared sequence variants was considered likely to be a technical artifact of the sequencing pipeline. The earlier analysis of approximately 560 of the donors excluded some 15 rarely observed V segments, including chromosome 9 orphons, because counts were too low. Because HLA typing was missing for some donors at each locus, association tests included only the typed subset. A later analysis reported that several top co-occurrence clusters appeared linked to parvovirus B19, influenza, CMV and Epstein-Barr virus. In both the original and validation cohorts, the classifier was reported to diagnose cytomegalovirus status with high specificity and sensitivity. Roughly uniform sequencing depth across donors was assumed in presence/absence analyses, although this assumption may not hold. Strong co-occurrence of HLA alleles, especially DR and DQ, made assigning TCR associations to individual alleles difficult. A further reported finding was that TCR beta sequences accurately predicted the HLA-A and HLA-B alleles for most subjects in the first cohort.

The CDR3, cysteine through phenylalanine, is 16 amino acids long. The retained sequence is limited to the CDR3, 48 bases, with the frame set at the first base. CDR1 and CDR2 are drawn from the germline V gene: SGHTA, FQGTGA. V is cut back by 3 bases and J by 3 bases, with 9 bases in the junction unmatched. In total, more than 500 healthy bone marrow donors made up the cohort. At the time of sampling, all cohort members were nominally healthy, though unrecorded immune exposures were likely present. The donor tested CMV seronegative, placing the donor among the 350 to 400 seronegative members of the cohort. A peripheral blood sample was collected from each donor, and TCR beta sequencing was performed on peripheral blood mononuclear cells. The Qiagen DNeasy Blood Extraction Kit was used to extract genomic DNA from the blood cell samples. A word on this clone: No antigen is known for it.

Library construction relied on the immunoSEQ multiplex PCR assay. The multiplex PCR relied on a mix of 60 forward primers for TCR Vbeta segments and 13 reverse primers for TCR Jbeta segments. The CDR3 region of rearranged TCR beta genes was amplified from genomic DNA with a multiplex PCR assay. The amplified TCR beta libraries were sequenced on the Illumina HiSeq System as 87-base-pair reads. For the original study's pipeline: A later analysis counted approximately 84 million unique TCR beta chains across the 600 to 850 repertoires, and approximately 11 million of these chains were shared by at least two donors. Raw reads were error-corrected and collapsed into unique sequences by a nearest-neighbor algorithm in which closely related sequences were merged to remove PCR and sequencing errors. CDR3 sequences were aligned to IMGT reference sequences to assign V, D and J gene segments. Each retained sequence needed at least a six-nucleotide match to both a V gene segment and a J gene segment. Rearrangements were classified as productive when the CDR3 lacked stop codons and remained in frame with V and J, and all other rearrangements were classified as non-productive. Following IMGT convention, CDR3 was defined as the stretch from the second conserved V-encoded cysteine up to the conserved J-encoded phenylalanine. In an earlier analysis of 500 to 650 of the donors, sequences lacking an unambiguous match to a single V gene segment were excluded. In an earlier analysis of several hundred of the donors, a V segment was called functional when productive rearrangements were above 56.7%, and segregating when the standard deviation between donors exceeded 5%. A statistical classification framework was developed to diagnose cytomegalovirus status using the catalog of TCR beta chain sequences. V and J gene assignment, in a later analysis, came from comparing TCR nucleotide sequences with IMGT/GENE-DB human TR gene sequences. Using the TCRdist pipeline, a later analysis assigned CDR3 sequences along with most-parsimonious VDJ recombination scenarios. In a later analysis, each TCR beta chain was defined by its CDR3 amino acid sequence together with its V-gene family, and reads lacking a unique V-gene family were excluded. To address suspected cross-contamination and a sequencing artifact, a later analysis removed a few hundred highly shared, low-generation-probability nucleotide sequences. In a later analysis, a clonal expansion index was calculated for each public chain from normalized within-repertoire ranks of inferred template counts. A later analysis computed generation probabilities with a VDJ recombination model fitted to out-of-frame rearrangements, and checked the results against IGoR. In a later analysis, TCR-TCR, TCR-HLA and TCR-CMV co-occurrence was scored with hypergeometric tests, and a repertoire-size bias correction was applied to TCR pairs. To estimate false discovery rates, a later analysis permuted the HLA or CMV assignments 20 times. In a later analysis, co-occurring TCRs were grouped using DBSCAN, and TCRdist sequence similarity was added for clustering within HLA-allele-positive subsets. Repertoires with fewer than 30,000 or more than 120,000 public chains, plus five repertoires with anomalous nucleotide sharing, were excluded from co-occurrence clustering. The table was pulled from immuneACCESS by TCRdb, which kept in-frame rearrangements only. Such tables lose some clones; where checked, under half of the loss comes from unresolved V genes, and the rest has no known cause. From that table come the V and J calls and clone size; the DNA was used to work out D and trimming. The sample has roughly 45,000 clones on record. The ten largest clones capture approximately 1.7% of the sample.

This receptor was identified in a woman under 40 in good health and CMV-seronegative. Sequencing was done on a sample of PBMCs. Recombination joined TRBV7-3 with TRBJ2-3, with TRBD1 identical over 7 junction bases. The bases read TGTGCCAGCAGCTTTAAAGGGGGCTTCATGACAGATACGCAGTATTTT. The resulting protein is CASSFKGGFMTDTQYF.